This is a list of T cell receptor beta chains from one sample in a study of graft-versus-host responses after intestinal transplantation. The table came from immunoSEQ multiplex PCR; TCRdb's copy has only in-frame clones and leaves some out. The sample has around 250 clones, roughly 76% seen once; the top ten hold over 15%. The sample here was ileum tissue, taken after intestinal transplantation. Receptors were obtained from a human patient who received an intestinal transplant, so some T cells may come from the graft donor. Each CDR3 is given with its conserved first and last residue. Fields, in order: clone size, D gene, J gene, V gene, CDR3 protein, CDR3 DNA. D genes are given only for firm matches. Size values are once, few and many counts, or a class for expanded clones, and some rows have none.

.	TRBD1	TRBJ1-1	TRBV6-5	CASRRGTGPEAFF	TGTGCCAGCAGGAGGGGGACAGGGCCTGAAGCTTTCTTT
.	.	TRBJ2-5	TRBV19	CASSIGAGSQETQYF	TGTGCCAGTAGTATAGGAGCAGGGAGTCAGGAGACCCAGTACTTC
.	TRBD1	TRBJ1-2	TRBV9	CASSVAYGRGSGYTF	TGTGCCAGCAGCGTAGCTTATGGCAGGGGGTCTGGCTACACCTTC
.	.	TRBJ1-1	TRBV5-4	CASSRTVGTEAFF	TGTGCCAGCAGTCGGACAGTAGGAACTGAAGCTTTCTTT
.	.	TRBJ1-1	TRBV5-7	CASTRTVGTEAFF	TGTGCCAGCACACGGACAGTGGGGACTGAAGCTTTCTTT
.	.	TRBJ2-1	TRBV6-9	CASSYSIGSGYNEQFF	TGTGCCAGCAGTTACTCGATTGGGTCTGGCTACAATGAGCAGTTCTTC
few	.	TRBJ1-2	TRBV29-1	CSVGLGQGDYGYTF	TGCAGCGTTGGTTTAGGCCAGGGAGACTATGGCTACACCTTC
.	TRBD2	TRBJ2-2	TRBV6-4	CASSPSLAVNTGELFF	TGTGCCAGCAGTCCCAGTCTAGCGGTGAACACCGGGGAGCTGTTTTTT
.	.	TRBJ1-2	TRBV6-8	CASSYSSNKEGYTF	TGTGCCAGCAGTTACTCTTCCAACAAGGAAGGCTACACCTTC
.	.	TRBJ1-1	TRBV6-6	CASREQGTEAFF	TGTGCCAGCAGGGAACAGGGCACTGAAGCTTTCTTT
.	.	TRBJ2-3	TRBV6-1	CASSPPGDTQYF	TGTGCCAGCAGCCCTCCCGGGGATACGCAGTATTTT
once	TRBD1	TRBJ1-1	TRBV5-4	CASSSTGRRANEAFF	TGTGCCAGCAGCTCGACAGGGAGGAGAGCGAATGAAGCTTTCTTT
.	.	TRBJ1-1	TRBV7-4	CASSPSAGGGEAFF	TGTGCCAGCAGCCCCAGCGCGGGAGGTGGTGAAGCTTTCTTT
.	TRBD2	TRBJ2-3	TRBV10-3	CAIASGATTDTQYF	TGTGCCATCGCTAGCGGGGCGACCACAGATACGCAGTATTTT
.	.	TRBJ1-1	TRBV6-5	CASRRTRDTEAFF	TGTGCCAGCCGGAGGACACGGGACACTGAAGCTTTCTTT
.	TRBD1	TRBJ2-7	TRBV5-5	CASSRTTGAEQYF	TGTGCCAGCAGCCGTACAACAGGGGCCGAGCAGTACTTC
once	.	TRBJ2-6	TRBV7-9	CASSSSEAGAGANVLTF	TGTGCCAGCAGCTCTTCCGAAGCAGGGGCTGGGGCCAACGTCCTGACTTTC
.	.	TRBJ2-7	TRBV5-8	CASTRTVQAEQYF	TGTGCCAGCACCCGTACGGTTCAGGCCGAGCAGTACTTC
.	.	TRBJ1-5	TRBV5-4	CASSLGSFSNQPQHF	TGTGCCAGCAGCTTGGGGAGTTTTAGCAATCAGCCCCAGCATTTT
.	.	TRBJ1-6	TRBV28	CASSVEPSPLHF	TGTGCCAGCAGTGTGGAACCTTCACCCCTCCACTTT
.	TRBD1	TRBJ2-7	TRBV9	CASSVQPGQGNPYEQYF	TGTGCCAGCAGCGTACAACCGGGACAGGGGAACCCCTACGAGCAGTACTTC
.	.	TRBJ1-2	TRBV5-8	CASLCAHPRRTYGYTF	TGTGCCAGCTTATGTGCTCATCCGCGAAGGACCTATGGCTACACCTTC